The 14 T cell receptor beta chains listed next were all sequenced from one sample in a study of cytomegalovirus exposure and HLA in healthy donors. Use of 60 Vbeta and 13 Jbeta primers characterized the PCR. Measured with immunoSEQ multiplex PCR; TCRdb has only the in-frame clones, and not every one. The sample holds some 180,000 clones, approximately 80% seen once. The specimen sequenced was PBMCs. The receptors were sampled from a girl between 5 and 17 years old in good health and CMV-seropositive.

The J gene is TRBJ1-1, the V gene TRBV27; 7 nucleotides agree with TRBD1. This CDR3 comprises 14 residues. V gave up 3 bases and J gave up 1 base; unmatched junction bases: 2. Per the germline V gene, CDR1 is MNHEY and CDR2 is SMNVEV (reference sequence). In nucleotides, the CDR3 is TGTGCCAGCAGTTTGGACAGGAGGAACACTGAAGCTTTCTTT. Protein: CASSLDRRNTEAFF.

This clone was picked up a small number of times. This chain links TRBV19 with TRBJ1-4; D perhaps matches TRBD1 (6 bases). The V gene's germline CDR1 is LNHDA and CDR2 SQIVND (reference sequence). V was trimmed by 5 bases and J by 7 bases, leaving 17 bases between them. The CDR3 loop spans 15 amino acids. The CDR3: CASSQDSGHGEKLFF. The CDR3 bases are TGTGCCAGTAGTCAAGACTCGGGACACGGTGAAAAACTGTTTTTT.

V is TRBV11-2 and J is TRBJ1-2; 8 bases are a match to TRBD1. This CDR3 comprises 15 residues. Trimming took 4 bases from V and 4 from J; bases not matched to a gene: 8. CDR1 and CDR2 from the germline V gene are SGHAT and FQNNGV. The CDR3 coding sequence is TGTGCCAGCAGCTCGACCAGGGGGCGGCCCTATGGCTACACCTTC. This codes for CASSSTRGRPYGYTF.

The chain combines TRBV7-8 with TRBJ2-7; TRBD2 matches 9 bases. Germline V gene data show CDR1 as SGHVS and CDR2 as FQNEAQ. The CDR3 spans 15 residues. With V trimmed by 5 bases and J by 3 bases, 8 bases remained unmatched. CDR3 sequence: CASSISGRIVYEQYF. CDR3 nucleotides: TGTGCCAGCAGCATTAGCGGGAGAATCGTCTACGAGCAGTACTTC.

This chain connects TRBV5-1 to TRBJ2-1; TRBD2 is a possible D gene (5 bases). The CDR3 has 15 amino acids. The germline V and J ends were trimmed by 0 bases and 6 bases, with 13 bases remaining between them. Looked up from germline, CDR1 is SGHRS and CDR2 is YFSETQ. The CDR3 DNA is TGCGCCAGCAGCTTGGAGAGATATCGGGGCAATGAGCAGTTCTTC. This codes for CASSLERYRGNEQFF.

The rearrangement links TRBV7-6 to TRBJ2-1, with a possible D match to TRBD2 (6 bases). This CDR3 has 16 amino acids. Germline V lookup: CDR1 SGHVS, CDR2 FNYEAQ. The ends were cut back, 5 bases at V and 0 bases at J, with 14 bases in the middle. The DNA for the CDR3 is TGTGCCAGCAGCCAGCCCGGGGGTAGCTCCTACAATGAGCAGTTCTTC. This sequence encodes CASSQPGGSSYNEQFF.

The chain joins TRBV29-1 to TRBJ2-7; a possible D gene is TRBD2 (5 bases). CDR1 is SQVTM and CDR2 is ANQGSEA in the germline V gene. The V end lost 8 bases, the J end lost 0 bases, and 14 bases lay between the germline ends. This CDR3 is 13 amino acids long. The CDR3 DNA sequence: TGCAGCTATCTTGGAGGAAACTCCTACGAGCAGTACTTC. Encoded protein: CSYLGGNSYEQYF.

This clone was detected once. The chain uses TRBV2 and TRBJ1-5, with 8 nucleotides matching TRBD1. CDR1 and CDR2 from the germline V gene are SNHLY and FYNNEI. The CDR3 is 16 amino acids. With 5 bases clipped from V and 3 bases from J, the junction kept 9 bases outside the gene matches. The CDR3 DNA is TGTGCCAGCAGTCCCCGGCGGGACAGGTCCAATCAGCCCCAGCATTTT. Protein: CASSPRRDRSNQPQHF.

The chain is built from TRBV6-1 and TRBJ2-7, with D perhaps TRBD1 (5 bases). Germline-derived CDR1 and CDR2 are MNHNS and SASEGT. The CDR3 consists of 15 residues. V gave up 1 base and J gave up 7 bases, with 17 bases separating them. The CDR3 DNA is TGTGCCAGCAGTGAAGGGTGGGGCATCTACGCGGAGCAGTACTTC. Its translation is CASSEGWGIYAEQYF.

Comments on this clone: Other DNA sequences in this sample translate to the same CDR3. The chain couples TRBV7-9 to TRBJ1-1, with 7 bases aligning to TRBD1. From germline, CDR1 is SEHNR and CDR2 FQNEAQ (reference sequence). The V segment lost 1 base and the J segment 2 bases; nucleotides outside the gene matches: 1. This CDR3 region has 14 residues. The CDR3 sequence is CASSLGQGNTEAFF. The CDR3 DNA follows: TGTGCCAGCAGCTTAGGACAGGGTAACACTGAAGCTTTCTTT.

The rearrangement uses TRBV12-5 and TRBJ2-3; 8 positions agree with TRBD1. V dropped 6 bases and J dropped 4; count of bases not matched to a gene: 21. Germline CDR1 LGHNT, CDR2 FRNRAP. The CDR3 consists of 19 residues. The CDR3 coding sequence is TGTGCTAGTGGCCCCTTCTGGACAGGGACAACTTTCCGCGCAGATACGCAGTATTTT. This gives the protein CASGPFWTGTTFRADTQYF. Looking up the rest from reference TRBV12-5 and TRBJ2-3 gives the full variable domain: DARVTQTPRHKVTEMGQEVTMRCQPILGHNTVFWYRQTMMQGLELLAYFRNRAPLDDSGMPKDRFSAEMPDATLATLKIQPSEPRDSAVYFCASGPFWTGTTFRADTQYFGPGTRLTVL.

The chain carries TRBV5-1 and TRBJ2-1; possibly TRBD1 for D (5 bases). The germline V gene encodes CDR1 SGHRS and CDR2 YFSETQ. The CDR3 has 14 amino acids. V lost 0 bases, J lost 3 bases, and 7 bases lay in between. In DNA form, the CDR3 reads TGCGCCAGCAGCTTGGACAGGAACTACAATGAGCAGTTCTTC. Amino acids: CASSLDRNYNEQFF.

The chain couples TRBV6-5 to TRBJ2-7, with D maybe TRBD1 (5 bases). In germline, CDR1 is MNHEY, CDR2 SVGAGI. This CDR3 has 13 amino acids. The V end lost 8 bases, the J end lost 2 bases, and 13 bases lay between the germline ends. In nucleotides, the CDR3 is TGTGCCAGCTCGCAGGGTCACACCTACGAGCAGTACTTC. Residues: CASSQGHTYEQYF.

The V gene is TRBV30, the J gene TRBJ1-6, with D possibly TRBD1 on 6 matching bases. The V and J ends lost 0 bases and 5 bases respectively, with 14 bases between them. Germline CDR1 GTSNPN, CDR2 SVGIG (reference sequence). This CDR3 is 16 amino acids long. For the CDR3, the DNA is TGTGCCTGGAGTGTGGGCAGGGGAAGGGATAATTCACCCCTCCACTTT. Translation: CAWSVGRGRDNSPLHF. Filled out from reference TRBV30 and TRBJ1-6, the complete variable domain reads SQTIHQWPATLVQPVGSPLSLECTVEGTSNPNLYWYRQAAGRGLQLLFYSVGIGQISSEVPQNLSASRPQDRQFILSSKKLLLSDSGFYLCAWSVGRGRDNSPLHFGNGTRLTVT.